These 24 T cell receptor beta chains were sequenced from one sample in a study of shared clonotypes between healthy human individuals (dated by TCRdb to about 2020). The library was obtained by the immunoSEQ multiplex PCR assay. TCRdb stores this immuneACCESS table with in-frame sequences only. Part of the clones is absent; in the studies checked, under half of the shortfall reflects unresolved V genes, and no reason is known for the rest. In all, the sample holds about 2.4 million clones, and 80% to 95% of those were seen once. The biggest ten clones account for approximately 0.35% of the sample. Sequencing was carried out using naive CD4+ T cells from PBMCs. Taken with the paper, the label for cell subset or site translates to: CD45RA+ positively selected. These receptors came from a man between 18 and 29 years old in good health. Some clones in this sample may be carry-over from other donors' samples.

CDR3 protein: CASSGAPGTQETQYF. As DNA, the CDR3 is TGCGCCAGCAGCGGGGCTCCGGGTACCCAAGAGACCCAGTACTTC. This chain joins TRBV5-1 and TRBJ2-5; tentative D call: TRBD1 (5 bases). This CDR3 has 15 residues. Per the germline V gene, CDR1 is SGHRS and CDR2 is YFSETQ. The V end was cut by 4 bases, the J end by 1 base, with 14 bases between.

DNA of the CDR3: TGCGCCAGCAGCCAAGATGCCAGACTAACGGGACTAAGCACAGATACGCAGTATTTT. This sequence encodes CASSQDARLTGLSTDTQYF. This chain links TRBV4-3 with TRBJ2-3, with 7 bases aligning to TRBD2. This CDR3 comprises 19 residues. Germline CDR1 LGHNA, CDR2 YSLEER. Losses at the gene ends were 0 bases for V and 0 bases for J; bases not matched to a gene: 12.

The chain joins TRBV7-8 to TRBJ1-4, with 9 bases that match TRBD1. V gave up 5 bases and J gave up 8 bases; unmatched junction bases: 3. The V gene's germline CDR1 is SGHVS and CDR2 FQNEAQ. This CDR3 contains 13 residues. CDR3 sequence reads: CASSRTGVEKLFF. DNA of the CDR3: TGTGCCAGCAGCCGGACAGGGGTAGAAAAACTGTTTTTT.

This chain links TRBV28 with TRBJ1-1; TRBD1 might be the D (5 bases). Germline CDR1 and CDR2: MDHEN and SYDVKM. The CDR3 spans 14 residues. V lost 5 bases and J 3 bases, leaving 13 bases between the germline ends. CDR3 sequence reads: CASSRTGGDTEAFF. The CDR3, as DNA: TGTGCCAGCAGTCGCACGGGAGGGGACACTGAAGCTTTCTTT.

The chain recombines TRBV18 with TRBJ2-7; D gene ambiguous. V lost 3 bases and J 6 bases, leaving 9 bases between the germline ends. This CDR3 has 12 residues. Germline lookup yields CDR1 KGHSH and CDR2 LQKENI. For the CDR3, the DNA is TGTGCCAGCTCACCCTCGACTGGCGAGCAGTACTTC. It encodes CASSPSTGEQYF.

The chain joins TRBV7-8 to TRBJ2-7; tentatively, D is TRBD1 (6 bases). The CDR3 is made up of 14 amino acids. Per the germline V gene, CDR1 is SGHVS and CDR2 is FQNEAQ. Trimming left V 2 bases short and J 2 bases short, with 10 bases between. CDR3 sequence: CASSLRDIPYEQYF. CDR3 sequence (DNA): TGTGCCAGCAGCTTAAGGGACATACCCTACGAGCAGTACTTC.

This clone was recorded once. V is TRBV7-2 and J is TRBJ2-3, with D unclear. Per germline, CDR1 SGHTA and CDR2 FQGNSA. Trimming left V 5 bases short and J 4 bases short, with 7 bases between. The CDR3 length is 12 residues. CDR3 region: CASSPHPDTQYF. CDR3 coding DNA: TGTGCCAGCAGCCCGCACCCAGATACGCAGTATTTT.

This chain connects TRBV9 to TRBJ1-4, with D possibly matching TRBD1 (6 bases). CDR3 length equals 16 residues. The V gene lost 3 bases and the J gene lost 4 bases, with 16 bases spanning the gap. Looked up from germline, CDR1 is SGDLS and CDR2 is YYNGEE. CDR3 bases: TGTGCCAGCAGCGAGAGGGAGGGCAGGGGTAATGAAAAACTGTTTTTT. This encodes CASSEREGRGNEKLFF.

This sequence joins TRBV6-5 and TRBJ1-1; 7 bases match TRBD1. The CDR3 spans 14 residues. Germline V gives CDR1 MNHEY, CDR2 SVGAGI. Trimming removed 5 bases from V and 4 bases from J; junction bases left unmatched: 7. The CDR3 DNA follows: TGTGCCAGCAGTGCATCAGGGGGTGGCACTGAAGCTTTCTTT. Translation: CASSASGGGTEAFF.

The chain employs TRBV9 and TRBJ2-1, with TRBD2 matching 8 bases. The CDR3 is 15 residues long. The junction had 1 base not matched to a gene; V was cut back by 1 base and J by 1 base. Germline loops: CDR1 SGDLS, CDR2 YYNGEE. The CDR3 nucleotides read TGTGCCAGCAGCGTAAGACTAGCGTCCTACAATGAGCAGTTCTTC. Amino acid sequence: CASSVRLASYNEQFF.

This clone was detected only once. The CDR3 protein is CASVLHPGPAAYEQYF. The CDR3 DNA follows: TGCGCCAGCGTACTCCATCCCGGGCCGGCAGCCTACGAGCAGTACTTC. V usage is TRBV5-1 and J usage is TRBJ2-7; D remains ambiguous. The germline CDR1 and CDR2 sequences are SGHRS and YFSETQ. V was trimmed by 7 bases and J by 2 bases, leaving 22 bases between them. The CDR3 consists of 16 residues.

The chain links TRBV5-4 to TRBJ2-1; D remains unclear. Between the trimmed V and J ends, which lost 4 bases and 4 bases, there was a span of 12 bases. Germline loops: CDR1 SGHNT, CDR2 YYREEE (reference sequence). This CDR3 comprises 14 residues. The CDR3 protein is CASSPGVLYNEQFF. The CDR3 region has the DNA TGTGCCAGCAGCCCTGGGGTATTATACAATGAGCAGTTCTTC.

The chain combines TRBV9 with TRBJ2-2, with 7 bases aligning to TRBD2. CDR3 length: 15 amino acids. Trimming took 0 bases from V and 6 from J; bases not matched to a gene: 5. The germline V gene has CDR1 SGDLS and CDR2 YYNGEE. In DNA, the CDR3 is TGTGCCAGCAGCGTAGAGGGAGGGCCGGCCGGGGAGCTGTTTTTT. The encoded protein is CASSVEGGPAGELFF.

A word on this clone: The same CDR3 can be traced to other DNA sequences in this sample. The CDR3 is CASSLGTSGQETQYF. The CDR3 DNA follows: TGCGCCAGCAGCCTCGGGACTAGCGGGCAAGAGACCCAGTACTTC. The rearrangement uses TRBV5-1 and TRBJ2-5, with 12 bases identical to TRBD2. The germline CDR1 and CDR2 sequences are SGHRS and YFSETQ. The CDR3 is made up of 15 amino acids. The trim removed 4 bases at V and 2 bases at J, leaving 3 bases unmatched. The full variable domain, rest sourced from reference TRBV5-1 and TRBJ2-5, is KAGVTQTPRYLIKTRGQQVTLSCSPISGHRSVSWYQQTPGQGLQFLFEYFSETQRNKGNFPGRFSGRQFSNSRSEMNVSTLELGDSALYLCASSLGTSGQETQYFGPGTRLLVL.

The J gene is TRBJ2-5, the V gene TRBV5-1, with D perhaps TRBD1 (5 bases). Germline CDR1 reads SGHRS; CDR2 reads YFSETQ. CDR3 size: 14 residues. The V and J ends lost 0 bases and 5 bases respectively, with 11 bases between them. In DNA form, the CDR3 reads TGCGCCAGCAGCTTGGAGTTAGGGGTGGAGACCCAGTACTTC. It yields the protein CASSLELGVETQYF.

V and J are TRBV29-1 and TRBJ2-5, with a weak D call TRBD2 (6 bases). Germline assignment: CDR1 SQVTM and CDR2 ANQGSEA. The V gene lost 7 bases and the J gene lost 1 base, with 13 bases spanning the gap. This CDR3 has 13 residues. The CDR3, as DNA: TGCAGCGGTGGATGGGACTTCCAAGAGACCCAGTACTTC. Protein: CSGGWDFQETQYF. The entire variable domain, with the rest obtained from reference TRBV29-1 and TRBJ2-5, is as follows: SAVISQKPSRDICQRGTSLTIQCQVDSQVTMMFWYRQQPGQSLTLIATANQGSEATYESGFVIDKFPISRPNLTFSTLTVSNMSPEDSSIYLCSGGWDFQETQYFGPGTRLLVL.

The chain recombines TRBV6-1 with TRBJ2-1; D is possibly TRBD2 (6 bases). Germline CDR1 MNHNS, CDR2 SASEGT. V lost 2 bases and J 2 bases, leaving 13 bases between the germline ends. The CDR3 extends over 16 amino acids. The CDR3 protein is CASSELPSVTYNEQFF. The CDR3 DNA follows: TGTGCCAGCAGTGAACTTCCTAGCGTTACCTACAATGAGCAGTTCTTC.

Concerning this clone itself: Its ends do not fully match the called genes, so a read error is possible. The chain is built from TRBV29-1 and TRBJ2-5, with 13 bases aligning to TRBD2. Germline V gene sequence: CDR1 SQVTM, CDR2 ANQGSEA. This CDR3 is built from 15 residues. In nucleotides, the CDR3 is TGCAGCGTTGTAACTAGCGGGAGGGCCGGGGAGACCCGGTACTTC. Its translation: CSVVTSGRAGETRYF.

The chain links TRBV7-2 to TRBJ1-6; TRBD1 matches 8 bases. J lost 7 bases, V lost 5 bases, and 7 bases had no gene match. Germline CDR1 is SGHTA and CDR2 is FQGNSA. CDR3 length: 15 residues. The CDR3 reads CASSGAGTGNSPLHF. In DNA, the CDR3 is TGTGCCAGCAGCGGTGCCGGGACAGGCAATTCACCCCTCCACTTT.

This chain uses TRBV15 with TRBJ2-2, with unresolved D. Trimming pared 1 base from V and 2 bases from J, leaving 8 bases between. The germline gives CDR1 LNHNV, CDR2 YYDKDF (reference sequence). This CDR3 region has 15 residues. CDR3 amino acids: CATSRVATNTGELFF. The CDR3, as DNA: TGTGCCACCAGCAGAGTGGCGACCAACACCGGGGAGCTGTTTTTT.

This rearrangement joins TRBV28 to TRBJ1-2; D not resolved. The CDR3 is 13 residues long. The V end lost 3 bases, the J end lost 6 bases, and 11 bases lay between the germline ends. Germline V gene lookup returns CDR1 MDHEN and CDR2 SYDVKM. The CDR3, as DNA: TGTGCCAGCAGTTTGAGGGCTTCTAATGGCTACACCTTC. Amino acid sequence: CASSLRASNGYTF.

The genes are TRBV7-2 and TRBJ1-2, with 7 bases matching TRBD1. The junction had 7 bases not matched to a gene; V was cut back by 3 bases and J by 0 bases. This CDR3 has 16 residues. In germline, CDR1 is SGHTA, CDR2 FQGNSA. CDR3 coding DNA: TGTGCCAGCAGCTTCGAGGGGGCTCAGACTAACTATGGCTACACCTTC. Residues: CASSFEGAQTNYGYTF.

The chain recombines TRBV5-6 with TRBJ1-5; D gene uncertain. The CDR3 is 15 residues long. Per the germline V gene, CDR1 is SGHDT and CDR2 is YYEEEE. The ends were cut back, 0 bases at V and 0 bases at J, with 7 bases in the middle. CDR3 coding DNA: TGTGCCAGCAGCTTGGACGGGAATAGCAATCAGCCCCAGCATTTT. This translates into CASSLDGNSNQPQHF.

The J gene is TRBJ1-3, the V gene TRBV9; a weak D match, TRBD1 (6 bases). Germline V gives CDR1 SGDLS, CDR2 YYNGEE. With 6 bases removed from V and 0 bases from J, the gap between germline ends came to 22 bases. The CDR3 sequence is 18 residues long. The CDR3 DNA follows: TGTGCCAGCACCCCAGGGAGGCCAGGGGCCCTCTCTGGAAACACCATATATTTT. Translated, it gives CASTPGRPGALSGNTIYF. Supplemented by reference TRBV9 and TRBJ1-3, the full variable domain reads DSGVTQTPKHLITATGQRVTLRCSPRSGDLSVYWYQQSLDQGLQFLIQYYNGEERAKGNILERFSAQQFPDLHSELNLSSLELGDSALYFCASTPGRPGALSGNTIYFGEGSWLTVV.